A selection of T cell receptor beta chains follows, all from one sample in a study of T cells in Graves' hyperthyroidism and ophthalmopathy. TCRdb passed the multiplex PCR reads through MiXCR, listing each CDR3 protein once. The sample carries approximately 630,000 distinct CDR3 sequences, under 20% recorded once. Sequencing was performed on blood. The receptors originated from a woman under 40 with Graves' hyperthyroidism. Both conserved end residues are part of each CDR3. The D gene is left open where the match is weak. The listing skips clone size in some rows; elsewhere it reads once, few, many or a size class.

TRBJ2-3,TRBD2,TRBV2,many,TGTGCCAGCAGTGAAACAGCGGGAGGGCCGGTTACGCAGTATTTT,CASSETAGGPVTQYF
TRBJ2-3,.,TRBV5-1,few,TGCGCCAGCAGCTTCTCCGATAGGAAAGATACGCAGTATTTT,CASSFSDRKDTQYF
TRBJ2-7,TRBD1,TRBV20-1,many,TGCAGTGCTAGAGATCTCATGCGGGACAGGGTTCACGAGCAGTACTTC,CSARDLMRDRVHEQYF
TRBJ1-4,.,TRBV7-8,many,TGTGCCAGCAGCTTGCCGGCAGGGCGTAATGAAAAACTGTTTTTT,CASSLPAGRNEKLFF
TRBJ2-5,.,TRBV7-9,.,TGTGCCAGCACCCCCTCTAGCGCTACTCAAGAGACCCAGTACTTC,CASTPSSATQETQYF
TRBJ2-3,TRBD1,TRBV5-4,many,TGTGCCAGCACCCCCAACAGGGGGAGCACAGATACGCAGTATTTT,CASTPNRGSTDTQYF
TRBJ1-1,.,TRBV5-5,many,TGTGCCAGCAGGCTTACTCCGGGACACCCAAACACTGAAGCTTTCTTT,CASRLTPGHPNTEAFF
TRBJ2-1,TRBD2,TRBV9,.,TGTGCCAGCAGCGTAATAGCGGGAGGGCTGGAGCAGTTCTTC,CASSVIAGGLEQFF
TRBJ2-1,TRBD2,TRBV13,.,TGTGCCAGCACCCCGGGGAGGGGCGCGGTAAAGTTCTTC,CASTPGRGAVKFF
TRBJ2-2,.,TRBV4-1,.,TGCGCCAGCAGCCAAGTTCTAATCACCGGGGAGCTGTTTTTT,CASSQVLITGELFF
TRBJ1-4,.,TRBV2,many,TGTGCCAGCAGTGTAACCCCCTTTGAAAAACTGTTTTTT,CASSVTPFEKLFF
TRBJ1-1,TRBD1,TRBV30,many,TGTGCCTGGAGTGACACAGGGGGCGGGGGCACTGAAGCTTTCTTT,CAWSDTGGGGTEAFF
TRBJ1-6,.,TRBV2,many,TGTGCCAGCAGTGAATTGGGTGGTCCCTCACCCCTCCACTTT,CASSELGGPSPLHF
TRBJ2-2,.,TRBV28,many,TGTGCCAGCAGGCTTGCCGGGGAGCTGTTTTTT,CASRLAGELFF
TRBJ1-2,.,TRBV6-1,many,TGTGCCAGCAGACGCGACAGGAACTATGGCTACACCTTC,CASRRDRNYGYTF
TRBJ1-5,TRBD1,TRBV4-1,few,TGCGCCAGCAGAGGACAGGGGGCTTCGCAGCCCCAGCATTTT,CASRGQGASQPQHF
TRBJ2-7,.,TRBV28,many,TGTGCCAGCAGTTCCCCATCCCGGGGCGGCTCCTACGAGCAGTACTTC,CASSSPSRGGSYEQYF
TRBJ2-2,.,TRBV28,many,TGTGCCAGCAGTTTAGGTCTAAGGGACACCGGGGAGCTGTTTTTT,CASSLGLRDTGELFF
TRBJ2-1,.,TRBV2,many,TGTGCCAGCAACTCTTTGGAGGAGGGGAGCTCCTACAATGAGCAGTTCTTC,CASNSLEEGSSYNEQFF
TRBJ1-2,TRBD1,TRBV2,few,TGTGCCAGCAGCCCGGACAGGACGCTTCTCTATGGCTACACCTTC,CASSPDRTLLYGYTF
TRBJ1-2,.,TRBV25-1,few,TGTGCCAGCAGTGAACAGTTGAGGGGTGGCTACACCTTC,CASSEQLRGGYTF
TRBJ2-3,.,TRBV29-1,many,TGCAGCGTTGGAAAGGTCGCGGCGGGACCAGATACGCAGTATTTT,CSVGKVAAGPDTQYF
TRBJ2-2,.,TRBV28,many,TGTGCCAGCAGTAGACTCCTCAACACCGGGGAGCTGTTTTTT,CASSRLLNTGELFF
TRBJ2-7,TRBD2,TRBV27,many,TGTGCCAGCAGTTTATTTGGACTAGCGGGAGTTACGGCCTACGAGCAGTACTTC,CASSLFGLAGVTAYEQYF
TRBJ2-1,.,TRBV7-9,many,TGTGCCAGCAGCCCGGCCGGGACTTCCTACAATGAGCAGTTCTTC,CASSPAGTSYNEQFF
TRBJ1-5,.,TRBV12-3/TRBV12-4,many,TGTGCCAGCAGTTTAGGTGGCCGTGGTGCGCCCCAGCATTTT,CASSLGGRGAPQHF
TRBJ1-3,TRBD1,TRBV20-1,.,TGCAGTCTTCCGAAGACAGGGTGGGACCTCTCTGGAAACACCATATATTTT,CSLPKTGWDLSGNTIYF
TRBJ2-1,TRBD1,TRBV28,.,TGTGCCAGCAGCGAGGACAGGGGGCGTAATGAGCAGTTCTTC,CASSEDRGRNEQFF
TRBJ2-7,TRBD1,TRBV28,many,TGTGCCAGCAGTTTTCCAGGGGGAATTTTCTACGAGCAGTACTTC,CASSFPGGIFYEQYF
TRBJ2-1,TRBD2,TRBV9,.,TGTGCCAGCAGCACCCAGGGACTAGTTAGAAATGAGCAGTTCTTC,CASSTQGLVRNEQFF
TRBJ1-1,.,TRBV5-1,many,TGCGCCAGCAGACCCTGGACAGCTGTCACTGAAGCTTTCTTT,CASRPWTAVTEAFF
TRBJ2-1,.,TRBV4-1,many,TGCGCCAGCAGCCTAGGGCTTCGGGGCTCCTACAATGAGCAGTTCTTC,CASSLGLRGSYNEQFF
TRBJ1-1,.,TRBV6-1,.,TGTGCCAGCAGTCTGTTCCGACAGGCCTCGGGGACTGAAGCTTTCTTT,CASSLFRQASGTEAFF
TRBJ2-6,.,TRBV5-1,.,TGCGCCAGCAGCTTGGAGGGGACACCTACTTCTGGGGCCAACGTCCTGACTTTC,CASSLEGTPTSGANVLTF
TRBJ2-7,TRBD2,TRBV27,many,TGTGCCAGCAGCCTTGGGACTAGCGGTCCCTACGAGCAGTACTTC,CASSLGTSGPYEQYF
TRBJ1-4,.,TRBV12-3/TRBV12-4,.,TGTGCCAGCACCTTAGACCCAGCGTCAGGTGAAAAACTGTTTTTT,CASTLDPASGEKLFF
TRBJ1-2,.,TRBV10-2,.,TGCGCCAGCAGTGAGGGAGGAAGCAACTATGGCTACACCTTC,CASSEGGSNYGYTF
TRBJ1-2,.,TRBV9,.,TGTGCCAGCAGCTCCCTCGCCTTTTATGGCTACACCTTC,CASSSLAFYGYTF
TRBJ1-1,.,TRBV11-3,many,TGTGCCAGCAGCCCGACACAAACCACGAGGGCTTTCTTT,CASSPTQTTRAFF
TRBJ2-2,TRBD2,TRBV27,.,TGTGCCAGCAGTTTATCGGGACTAGCGGGAGCCGGGGAGCTGTTTTTT,CASSLSGLAGAGELFF
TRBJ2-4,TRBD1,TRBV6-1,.,TGTGCCAGCAGTCGCCAAACAGGGGGAGAAAACATTCAGTACTTC,CASSRQTGGENIQYF
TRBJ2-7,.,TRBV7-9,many,TGTGCCAGCCTCAAGGGGGGGACAGCTTACGAGCAGTACTTC,CASLKGGTAYEQYF
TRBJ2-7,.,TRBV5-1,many,TGCGCCAGCAGCACTGGGACACACTCCTACGAGCAGTACTTC,CASSTGTHSYEQYF
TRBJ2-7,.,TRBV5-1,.,TGCGCCAGCAGCTTGGGAGTGAGGGGAGCCTACGAGCAGTACTTC,CASSLGVRGAYEQYF
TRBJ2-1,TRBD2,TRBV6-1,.,TGTGCCAGCAGATCCGGGACTAGCGGGAAATATGAGCAGTTCTTC,CASRSGTSGKYEQFF
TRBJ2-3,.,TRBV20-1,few,TGCAGTTTTCAGGATTCCGGGACTCGGAGAGTTGATACGCAGTATTTT,CSFQDSGTRRVDTQYF